This TCR beta chain was sequenced during a study of CD8 T cells in Susac syndrome (dated by TCRdb to the late 2010s). Background on the whole study: Repertoire sequencing was used to test whether CD8+ T cell activation and differentiation in Susac syndrome was antigen driven. The clonality of the CD8+ T cell repertoire was compared across approximately twelve healthy donors, around 14 Susac syndrome patients and about 16 multiple sclerosis patients.

The table lists this clonotype with a count of one. No antigen is known for it. Base qualities are not recorded, but no much larger clone differs from it by a single base. Just one read gives weak support. Overall results and qualifications from the work: The number of individuals in the TCR sequencing and HLA analysis was recognized as being relatively small.

Peripheral blood CD8+ and CD4+ T cells from healthy donors, Susac syndrome patients and multiple sclerosis patients were profiled using high-throughput TCR beta sequencing. Treatment-naive patients with stable or active relapsing-remitting disease fulfilling revised McDonald criteria were used as multiple sclerosis controls. Bulk CD8+ and CD4+ T cells were purified magnetically by negative isolation, whereas CD8+ TEMRA cells were enriched by FACS. Blood was collected in EDTA tubes and processed within 24 hours, with PBMCs isolated through density gradient centrifugation. PBMCs intended for TCR sequencing were frozen in liquid nitrogen and were later thawed in a 37 degrees C water bath. The sorted or isolated CD4+, CD8+ and CD8+ TEMRA cells had a purity of 90% or higher. The CDR3 runs 16 amino acids, cysteine and phenylalanine included. This entry keeps only the CDR3 DNA: 48 bases, framed from base 1. Trimming takes 3 bases from V and 1 base from J, and the germline ends sit 16 bases apart. Per the germline V gene, MNHNS is the CDR1 and SASEGT is the CDR2.

RNA was extracted using the RNeasy kit, and about 0.45 to 1 ug of the RNA was reverse transcribed with random hexamers. The immunoSEQ multiplex PCR assay, covering 54 Vbeta and 13 Jbeta segments, was used to amplify TCR beta CDR3 regions. To correct PCR amplification bias, a synthetic template baseline was used for both primer optimization and computational correction. Regarding the original processing steps: Reads were annotated to V, D and J genes according to IMGT and were analyzed with immunoSEQ Analyzer, with only productive sequences retained. Clonality was computed as one minus Shannon entropy normalized by log2 of the number of productive unique sequences. For each patient and control, public and private clones were evaluated among the 100 most prevalent clones. A clone was defined as Susac-specific if it was absent from the healthy and MS cohorts, from over a thousand published viral clones and from other ImmuneACCESS disease sequences. TCRdb applied fastp at Q25 and MiXCR to the public reads, then kept only in-frame beta chains. One record per CDR3 amino acid sequence lists the most common genes and DNA. The V and J calls were not made by the authors but by TCRdb's processing. Present in this sample are some 160,000 distinct CDR3 sequences, roughly 95% of which were seen just once. The top ten hold 0.16% of the sample.

Material for sequencing was CD8+ T cells from PBMCs. The sequence joins TRBV6-1 to TRBJ2-7, and perhaps TRBD1 as D gene, on 5 matching bases. This receptor was identified in a human donor with multiple sclerosis. The CDR3 here reads CASSEEVGLLSYEQYF. Here is the DNA: TGTGCCAGCAGTGAGGAAGTGGGGCTTCTGTCCTACGAGCAGTACTTC.